These T cell receptor beta chains were read from a single sample in a study of T-cell reconstitution after alpha-beta-depleted transplantation in children. In TCRdb, the PCR reads were re-called with MiXCR into one record per CDR3 protein. The profile shows about 610,000 distinct CDR3 sequences, about 10% of them singletons. The material was PBMCs from the stem cell graft donor, obtained from the stem cell graft. Receptors originate from a human donor who donated a stem cell graft to a child with acute myeloid leukemia. The CDR3 runs from the conserved cysteine through the conserved F or W. The order of the fields is J gene, CDR3 length, D gene, V gene, clone size, CDR3 DNA, CDR3 protein. D genes are given only for firm matches. Part of the rows lack a size; the others show once, few, many or a class for expanded clones.

TRBJ2-1	11	-	TRBV29-1	-	TGCAGCGTTGAGGGGGTCTTAGGGCAGTTCTTC	CSVEGVLGQFF
TRBJ2-2	15	TRBD2	TRBV5-1	few	TGCGCCAGCGGTCCCAGCGGGGCGAACACCGGGGAGCTGTTTTTT	CASGPSGANTGELFF
TRBJ1-6	14	TRBD1	TRBV27	few	TGTGCCAGCAAGGTGGACAGGGTCGGTTCACCCCTCCACTTT	CASKVDRVGSPLHF
TRBJ2-1	11	-	TRBV6-1	-	TGTGCCTGCACACTAGCTGATGAGCAGTTCTTC	CACTLADEQFF
TRBJ1-5	16	-	TRBV20-1	few	TGCAGTGCTAGAGTTCCTGGATTAGGTAGCAATCAGCCCCAGCATTTT	CSARVPGLGSNQPQHF
TRBJ2-2	16	TRBD1	TRBV5-6	many	TGTGCCAGCAGCCAACAGGGGGCCCCGAACACCGGGGAGCTGTTTTTT	CASSQQGAPNTGELFF
TRBJ2-3	13	-	TRBV9	-	TGTGCCAGCAGCGTACCCGGCTCAGATACGCAGTATTTT	CASSVPGSDTQYF
TRBJ2-5	13	-	TRBV12-3/TRBV12-4	few	TGTGCCAGCAAGCGGGACACACAAGAGACCCAGTACTTC	CASKRDTQETQYF
TRBJ2-2	16	-	TRBV20-1	many	TGCAGTGCTAGGGGGGTTAAGCGGACGAACACCGGGGAGCTGTTTTTT	CSARGVKRTNTGELFF
TRBJ2-3	13	-	TRBV7-2	many	TGTGCCAGCAGCTTAGACCACACAGATACGCAGTATTTT	CASSLDHTDTQYF
TRBJ2-3	16	-	TRBV18	few	TGTGCCAGCTCACCACCGAAAGCGGGCTCCACAGATACGCAGTATTTT	CASSPPKAGSTDTQYF
TRBJ2-2	14	TRBD1	TRBV6-1	many	TGTGCCAGCAGGGGACAGGTGAACACCGGGGAGCTGTTTTTT	CASRGQVNTGELFF
TRBJ2-7	17	TRBD2	TRBV15	many	TGTGCCACCAGCAGAGATCGGGGAAGCGGGGTCTCCTACGAGCAGTACTTC	CATSRDRGSGVSYEQYF
TRBJ2-7	12	-	TRBV3-1	few	TGTGCCAGCAGCCAAGGACTGGGCGAGCAGTACTTC	CASSQGLGEQYF
TRBJ2-1	15	-	TRBV19	many	TGTGCCAGTAAAAGGGGCCCCCTAAGATACAATGAGCAGTTCTTC	CASKRGPLRYNEQFF
TRBJ1-3	11	-	TRBV30	few	TGTGCCTGGAGTCCCGGAAACACCATATATTTT	CAWSPGNTIYF
TRBJ2-1	16	-	TRBV20-1	-	TGCAGTGCTATAAACCGTGGAAGCGGCCTTTACAATGAGCAGTTCTTC	CSAINRGSGLYNEQFF